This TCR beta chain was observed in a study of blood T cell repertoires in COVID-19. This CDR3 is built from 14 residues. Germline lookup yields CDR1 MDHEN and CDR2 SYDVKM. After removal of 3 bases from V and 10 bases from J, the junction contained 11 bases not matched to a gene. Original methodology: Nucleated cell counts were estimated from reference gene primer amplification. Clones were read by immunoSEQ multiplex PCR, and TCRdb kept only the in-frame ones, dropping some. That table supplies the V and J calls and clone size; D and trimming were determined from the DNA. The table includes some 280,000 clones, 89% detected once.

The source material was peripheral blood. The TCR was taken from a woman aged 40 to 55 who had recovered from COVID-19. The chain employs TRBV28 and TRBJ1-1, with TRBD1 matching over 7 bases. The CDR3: CASSFGQVPPRAFF. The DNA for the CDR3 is TGTGCCAGCAGTTTTGGACAGGTCCCCCCTAGAGCTTTCTTT.